This T cell receptor (beta chain) was recorded in a study of T cells after yellow fever vaccination. Study outcomes and limitations: Among all clonotypes, a small share was observed in both CD4 and CD8 compartments.

This clonotype was recorded a few times. Its antigen is currently unknown. Template-switching 5'RACE yielded the TCR cDNA; a universal primer site and UMIs were added in the process. TCRdb reprocessed the 5' RACE reads with MiXCR, giving one entry per CDR3 protein. The profile shows approximately 260,000 distinct CDR3 sequences, 10% to 15% of them singletons. Per germline, CDR1 KGHSH and CDR2 LQKENI. V dropped 2 bases and J dropped 2 bases, with 9 bases sitting between them. The length of the CDR3 is 14 residues. This receptor was identified in a man aged 30-40 years who received the YFV17D yellow fever vaccine. Here the sequenced sample was CD4+ T cells sorted from PBMCs, taken 45 days after the yellow fever booster vaccination. The V call is TRBV18, the J call TRBJ1-1, with no clear D. The CDR3 DNA is TGTGCCAGCTCACCAGTGGAGGGAAACACTGAAGCTTTCTTT. Translating gives CASSPVEGNTEAFF.